The 21 T cell receptor beta chains below were found in one sample sequenced in a study of response to subunit inactivated influenza vaccine. TCRdb reprocessed the RT-PCR reads via MiXCR and lists one record per CDR3 protein. This table holds roughly 700,000 distinct CDR3 sequences, 14% found once. Sequencing was performed on PBMCs from blood, taken 14 to 15 days before vaccination. The receptors derive from a man in his forties or fifties who received an inactivated influenza vaccine.

This clonotype appeared many times. The CDR3 DNA reads as TGTGCCAGCAGTTCTGTCTATGGCTACACCTTC. Amino acids: CASSSVYGYTF. The chain carries TRBV12-3 or TRBV12-4 and TRBJ1-2; D remains unclear. The CDR3 extends over 11 amino acids. Trimming took off 4 bases at V and 4 bases at J, with 4 bases between the two ends.

Only a few counts were recorded for this clonotype. The genes are TRBV20-1 and TRBJ1-5, with 9 bases fitting TRBD1. V lost 1 base and J lost 7; bases outside the gene matches: 5. The germline V gene encodes CDR1 DFQATT and CDR2 SNEGSKA (reference sequence). This CDR3 has 14 residues. The CDR3 reads CSARVQGARQPQHF. For the CDR3, the DNA is TGCAGTGCTAGAGTACAGGGGGCGAGACAGCCCCAGCATTTT.

V usage is TRBV18 and J usage is TRBJ1-4; 8 bases line up with TRBD1. The CDR3 is 15 residues long. Germline lookup yields CDR1 KGHSH and CDR2 LQKENI. Trimming removed 4 bases from V and 8 bases from J; junction bases left unmatched: 9. CDR3: CASSLYPGTGEKLFF. In DNA form, the CDR3 reads TGTGCCAGCTCACTCTACCCCGGGACAGGAGAAAAACTGTTTTTT.

The sample holds many counts of this clonotype. The V gene is TRBV12-3 or TRBV12-4, the J gene TRBJ2-1, with 9 bases fitting TRBD2. V shed 1 base, J shed 0 bases, and the junction held 1 base outside the gene matches. The CDR3 has 16 residues. This chain's CDR3 is CASSLGGGVSYNEQFF. The DNA of the CDR3 is TGTGCCAGCAGTTTAGGCGGGGGGGTCTCCTACAATGAGCAGTTCTTC.

V and J are TRBV3-1 and TRBJ2-1; D is unclear. Germline loops: CDR1 LGHDT, CDR2 YNNKEL (reference sequence). The CDR3 spans 11 residues. V lost 6 bases and J 12 bases, leaving 12 bases between the germline ends. For the CDR3, the DNA is TGTGCCAGCAGTGGCCCCGGTGGGCAGTTCTTC. As protein: CASSGPGGQFF.

This clonotype was observed a handful of times. This sequence joins TRBV3-1 and TRBJ2-5; 7 bases align to TRBD1. CDR1 and CDR2 from the germline V gene are LGHDT and YNNKEL (reference sequence). The CDR3 extends over 16 amino acids. The ends lost 3 bases at V and 5 bases at J; junction bases unmatched: 12. The CDR3 sequence is CASSHTRTGPRETQYF. The CDR3 DNA reads TGTGCCAGCAGCCATACCCGGACAGGCCCTCGGGAGACCCAGTACTTC.

The rearrangement joins TRBV5-1 to TRBJ2-6; D perhaps matches TRBD1 (6 bases). Trimming pared 1 base from V and 4 bases from J, leaving 12 bases between. CDR3 length equals 16 residues. Germline CDR1 reads SGHRS; CDR2 reads YFSETQ. As DNA, the CDR3 is TGCGCCAGCAGCTTGACAGGGACCCCGGGGGCCAACGTCCTGACTTTC. Amino acids: CASSLTGTPGANVLTF.

This chain joins TRBV5-1 and TRBJ1-1; weak D call: TRBD1 (6 bases). There are 14 residues in the CDR3. Germline V gene sequence: CDR1 SGHRS, CDR2 YFSETQ. Trimming removed 3 bases at V and 3 bases at J, with 12 bases between. The CDR3 protein is CASSWVGGYTEAFF. The CDR3 DNA reads TGCGCCAGCAGCTGGGTAGGGGGGTACACTGAAGCTTTCTTT.

This clonotype was found many times. The rearrangement links TRBV4-3 to TRBJ2-3; the match to TRBD2 covers 12 bases. This CDR3 has 16 amino acids. Germline V gene data show CDR1 as LGHNA and CDR2 as YSLEER. V shed 0 bases, J shed 6 bases, and the junction held 4 bases outside the gene matches. The CDR3 protein is CASSQETSGGRDTQYF. DNA of the CDR3: TGCGCCAGCAGCCAAGAAACTAGCGGGGGGCGGGATACGCAGTATTTT.

The sample holds a few counts of this clonotype. J is TRBJ1-2 and V is TRBV5-1, with 8 bases fitting TRBD1. In germline, CDR1 is SGHRS, CDR2 YFSETQ. V gave up 0 bases and J gave up 3 bases; unmatched junction bases: 7. This CDR3 has 16 amino acids. The CDR3 nucleotides read TGCGCCAGCAGCTTGGTTAGGACAGGGTCAGACTATGGCTACACCTTC. This codes for CASSLVRTGSDYGYTF.

The chain links TRBV6-5 to TRBJ1-1; D is uncertain. V shed 0 bases and J shed 8 bases, with 7 bases lying between them. This CDR3 contains 12 residues. CDR1 is MNHEY, CDR2 SVGAGI, per germline. The CDR3 loop reads CASSYSTGEAFF. CDR3 coding DNA: TGTGCCAGCAGTTACTCGACCGGCGAAGCTTTCTTT.

Ten or more counts support this clonotype. The chain couples TRBV11-2 to TRBJ2-7; the D gene is possibly TRBD2 (5 bases). Trimming removed 1 base from V and 3 bases from J, with 10 bases in between. Germline CDR1 is SGHAT and CDR2 is FQNNGV. The CDR3 runs to 14 residues. The CDR3 loop reads CASSLGGSVYEQYF. The DNA of the CDR3 is TGTGCCAGCAGCTTAGGAGGGTCCGTCTACGAGCAGTACTTC.

This clonotype was recorded a few times. V usage is TRBV5-5 and J usage is TRBJ1-2; TRBD1 is a possible D gene (6 bases). This CDR3 is built from 14 residues. Trimming removed 4 bases at V and 0 bases at J, with 10 bases between. CDR1 and CDR2 (germline): SGHKS, YYEKEE (reference sequence). The CDR3 loop reads CASSRTDPNYGYTF. The CDR3 DNA reads as TGTGCCAGCAGCAGGACAGACCCTAACTATGGCTACACCTTC.

The chain joins TRBV6-1 to TRBJ1-1, with D maybe TRBD1 (5 bases). Germline CDR1 reads MNHNS; CDR2 reads SASEGT. The ends were cut back, 6 bases at V and 8 bases at J, with 22 bases in the middle. The CDR3 is 15 amino acids. CDR3 region: CASRPRRGVSPEAFF. CDR3 in DNA: TGTGCCAGCAGACCCAGACGGGGGGTAAGTCCGGAAGCTTTCTTT.

This clonotype was observed at least ten times. V is TRBV12-3 or TRBV12-4 and J is TRBJ2-1, with 11 bases that match TRBD2. The V segment lost 1 base and the J segment 5 bases; nucleotides outside the gene matches: 1. This CDR3 region has 15 residues. CDR3: CASSLEGLADNEQFF. The CDR3, as DNA: TGTGCCAGCAGTTTAGAGGGACTAGCGGACAATGAGCAGTTCTTC.

This rearrangement joins TRBV29-1 to TRBJ2-3, with D possibly matching TRBD1 (5 bases). The CDR3 covers 15 residues. Between the trimmed V and J ends, which lost 3 bases and 2 bases, there was a span of 15 bases. The germline gives CDR1 SQVTM, CDR2 ANQGSEA. The CDR3 loop reads CSVDPPQGSTDTQYF. The CDR3 bases are TGCAGCGTTGACCCCCCCCAGGGCTCCACAGATACGCAGTATTTT.

This chain links TRBV29-1 with TRBJ1-2; TRBD1 is a possible D gene (6 bases). Germline V gene data show CDR1 as SQVTM and CDR2 as ANQGSEA. The CDR3 is 13 amino acids. The V end was cut by 5 bases, the J end by 8 bases, with 18 bases between. This CDR3 is CSVWRGPRGGYTF. The CDR3 DNA reads as TGCAGCGTTTGGCGGGGGCCCCGGGGGGGCTACACCTTC.

This clonotype was counted ten times or more. This chain uses TRBV20-1 with TRBJ2-7; D is ambiguous. Looked up from germline, CDR1 is DFQATT and CDR2 is SNEGSKA (reference sequence). CDR3 size: 12 residues. The germline V and J ends were trimmed by 7 bases and 3 bases, with 13 bases remaining between them. The CDR3 nucleotides read TGCAGTGTGGGCAGTTCCTACTACGAGCAGTACTTC. Amino acid sequence: CSVGSSYYEQYF.

The V gene is TRBV4-1, the J gene TRBJ1-6; D gene uncertain. CDR1 and CDR2 (germline): MGHRA, YSYEKL. V was pared by 3 bases and J by 7 bases, with 13 bases between. The CDR3 sequence is 15 residues long. CDR3 loop: CASSHIPGENSPLHF. In DNA, the CDR3 is TGCGCCAGCAGCCATATTCCAGGAGAGAATTCACCCCTCCACTTT.

A few counts support this clonotype. V is TRBV11-2 and J is TRBJ2-7; D tentatively fits TRBD1 or TRBD2 (5 bases each). Trimming shortened V by 5 bases and J by 3 bases, and 14 bases separated the two germline ends. Germline V gives CDR1 SGHAT, CDR2 FQNNGV. The length of the CDR3 is 14 residues. The chain's CDR3 is CASSRQTTIYEQYF. CDR3 sequence (DNA): TGTGCCAGCAGCCGACAGACTACGATCTACGAGCAGTACTTC.

The rearrangement joins TRBV20-1 to TRBJ1-5, with D hard to call. CDR3 length: 13 residues. The V end lost 1 base, the J end lost 5 bases, and 9 bases lay between the germline ends. Germline V gene data show CDR1 as DFQATT and CDR2 as SNEGSKA (reference sequence). The CDR3 DNA is TGCAGTGCTAGAGGGGTCATGCATCAGCCCCAGCATTTT. Protein product: CSARGVMHQPQHF.